The 8 T cell receptor beta chains given below trace back to one sample, sequenced in a study of blood T cell repertoires in COVID-19. Sequencing was performed with immunoSEQ multiplex PCR; in TCRdb, only in-frame clones are kept and a portion is missing. The table includes around 61,000 clones, 75% to 90% detected once. Sequencing used peripheral blood. The receptors were gathered from a woman between 55 and 75 years old with COVID-19, enrolled during active disease.

The chain is built from TRBV10-1 and TRBJ2-3, with 11 bases that match TRBD2. V was pared by 2 bases and J by 5 bases, with 6 bases of the junction left unmatched. Germline CDR1 WNHNN, CDR2 SYGVQD (reference sequence). The CDR3 spans 16 residues. The CDR3 region has the DNA TGCGCCAGCAGTGAGGATAGCGGGAGGGCCCTAGATACGCAGTATTTT. Encoded protein: CASSEDSGRALDTQYF.

This sequence joins TRBV28 and TRBJ1-2; TRBD1 agrees at 9 bases. V lost 1 base and J lost 8; bases outside the gene matches: 8. Germline-derived CDR1 and CDR2 are MDHEN and SYDVKM. The CDR3 sequence is 15 residues long. CDR3 region: CASSLSTTGGAGYTF. The DNA for the CDR3 is TGTGCCAGCAGTTTATCAACAACAGGGGGCGCGGGCTACACCTTC.

V usage is TRBV11-2 and J usage is TRBJ2-5, with 9 bases matching TRBD2. Losses at the gene ends were 7 bases for V and 4 bases for J; bases not matched to a gene: 10. Germline-derived CDR1 and CDR2 are SGHAT and FQNNGV. This CDR3 has 15 residues. The CDR3 is CASISAGGRGETQYF. For the CDR3, the DNA is TGTGCCAGCATCTCGGCGGGCGGGAGGGGAGAGACCCAGTACTTC. Variable domain in full (rest from reference TRBV11-2 and TRBJ2-5): EAGVAQSPRYKIIEKRQSVAFWCNPISGHATLYWYQQILGQGPKLLIQFQNNGVVDDSQLPKDRFSAERLKGVDSTLKIQPAKLEDSAVYLCASISAGGRGETQYFGPGTRLLVL.

The V call is TRBV19, the J call TRBJ2-2, with 12 bases fitting TRBD2. The germline V gene encodes CDR1 LNHDA and CDR2 SQIVND (reference sequence). The junction had 6 bases not matched to a gene; V was cut back by 4 bases and J by 6 bases. CDR3 size: 16 residues. CDR3 DNA sequence: TGTGCCAGTAGTAAGAGACTAGCGGGAGACCCCGGGGAGCTGTTTTTT. This gives the protein CASSKRLAGDPGELFF.

The chain combines TRBV19 with TRBJ1-2, with 8 positions matching TRBD1. The V segment lost 6 bases and the J segment 1 base; nucleotides outside the gene matches: 4. Germline values: CDR1 LNHDA, CDR2 SQIVND (reference sequence). This CDR3 comprises 14 residues. CDR3 sequence (DNA): TGTGCCAGTAGGATGACAGGGGATAACTATGGCTACACCTTC. Translated: CASRMTGDNYGYTF.

The V and J genes are TRBV7-8 and TRBJ2-7; tentative D call: TRBD1 (7 bases). Germline V gene data show CDR1 as SGHVS and CDR2 as FQNEAQ. The V gene lost 1 base and the J gene lost 4 bases, with 14 bases spanning the gap. The CDR3 is made up of 15 amino acids. The CDR3 DNA follows: TGTGCCAGCAGCTTAGAGAGACAGGGAGGTTACGAGCAGTACTTC. Amino acids: CASSLERQGGYEQYF.

The gene calls are TRBV30 and TRBJ1-2, with 8 bases lining up with TRBD1. The CDR3 has 13 amino acids. V was pared by 3 bases and J by 10 bases, with 10 bases of the junction left unmatched. Germline lookup yields CDR1 GTSNPN and CDR2 SVGIG (reference sequence). The CDR3 loop is CAWSLQGVGDYTF. The CDR3 region has the DNA TGTGCCTGGAGCCTACAGGGGGTGGGAGACTACACCTTC. The complete variable domain, with remaining parts taken from reference TRBV30 and TRBJ1-2, reads SQTIHQWPATLVQPVGSPLSLECTVEGTSNPNLYWYRQAAGRGLQLLFYSVGIGQISSEVPQNLSASRPQDRQFILSSKKLLLSDSGFYLCAWSLQGVGDYTFGSGTRLTVV.

V and J are TRBV4-3 and TRBJ1-5; tentative D call: TRBD1 (5 bases). CDR1 and CDR2 from the germline V gene are LGHNA and YSLEER. The CDR3 runs 15 residues. V was shortened by 0 bases and J by 5 bases, with 11 bases between the two germline ends. The CDR3 bases are TGCGCCAGCAGCCAAGATGCGGAGGGACATCAGCCCCAGCATTTT. It is translated as CASSQDAEGHQPQHF.